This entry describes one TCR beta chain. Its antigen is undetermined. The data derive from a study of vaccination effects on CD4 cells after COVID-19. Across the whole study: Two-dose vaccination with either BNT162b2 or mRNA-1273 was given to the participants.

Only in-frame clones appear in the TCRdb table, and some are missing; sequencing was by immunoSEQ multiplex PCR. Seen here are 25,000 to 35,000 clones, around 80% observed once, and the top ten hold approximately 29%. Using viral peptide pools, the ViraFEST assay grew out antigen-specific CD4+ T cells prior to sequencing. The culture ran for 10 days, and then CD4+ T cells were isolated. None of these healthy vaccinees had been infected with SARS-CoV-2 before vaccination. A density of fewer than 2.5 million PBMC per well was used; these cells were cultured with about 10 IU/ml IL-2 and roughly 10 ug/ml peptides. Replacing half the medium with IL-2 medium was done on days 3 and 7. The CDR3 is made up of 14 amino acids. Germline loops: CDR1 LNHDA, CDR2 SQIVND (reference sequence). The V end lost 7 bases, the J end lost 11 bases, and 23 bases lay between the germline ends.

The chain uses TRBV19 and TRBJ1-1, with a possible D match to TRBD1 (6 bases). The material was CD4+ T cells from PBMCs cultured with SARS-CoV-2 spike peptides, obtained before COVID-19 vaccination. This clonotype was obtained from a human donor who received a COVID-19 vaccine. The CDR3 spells CASTIRGTSPGAFF. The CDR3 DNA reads TGTGCCAGTACCATTAGGGGGACATCTCCGGGGGCTTTCTTT.